A single sample is the source of the 3 T cell receptor beta chains below, sequenced in a study of metastatic and nonmetastatic thyroid tumors. TCRdb reprocessed the PCR reads via MiXCR. The profile shows roughly 14,000 clones, more than 20% of them singletons. No treatment of any kind had been given to any patient before thyroid surgery. Sequencing was done on a sample of blood. The receptors originated from a female donor with papillary thyroid cancer or a benign thyroid nodule (not recorded which). Some clones in this sample may be carry-over from other donors' samples.

The rearrangement joins TRBV3-1 to TRBJ1-1; no clear D. The germline CDR1 and CDR2 sequences are LGHDT and YNNKEL (reference sequence). The CDR3 runs 13 residues. The V and J ends lost 1 base and 3 bases respectively, with 6 bases between them. The CDR3 loop is CASSQVGYTEAFF. Written as DNA, the CDR3 is TGTGCCAGCAGCCAAGTCGGGTACACTGAAGCTTTCTTT.

Judged by abundance, this clone is medium-sized. The same CDR3 can be traced to other DNA sequences in this sample. The rearrangement joins TRBV28 to TRBJ1-2; unclear D gene. The CDR3 is made up of 13 amino acids. Germline V lookup: CDR1 MDHEN, CDR2 SYDVKM. Trimming cost V 2 bases and J 2 bases, with 6 bases left between them. The DNA of the CDR3 is TGTGCCAGCAGTTTACAACAGAACTATGGCTACACCTTC. It codes for CASSLQQNYGYTF.

Remarks on this clone: Possible read error: a much larger clone is one base away. The chain carries TRBV11-2 and TRBJ2-1, with D tentatively TRBD2 (5 bases). The V and J ends lost 7 bases and 7 bases respectively, with 17 bases between them. This CDR3 spans 14 amino acids. Germline lookup yields CDR1 SGHAT and CDR2 FQNNGV. CDR3 region: CASIFSEGSNEQFF. CDR3 sequence (DNA): TGTGCCAGCATCTTCTCAGAGGGCTCAAATGAGCAGTTCTTC.